This paragraph covers one TCR beta chain sequence. These data belong to a study of blood T cell repertoires in COVID-19. About the study: Donors in the United States, Italy and Spain gave samples during acute or convalescent COVID-19. In each case, the material was cDNA or gDNA derived from T cells, B-cell-depleted T cells, or PBMCs.

How the authors handled the data: Nucleated cell number was recorded as an estimate derived from reference gene primer amplification. The assay was immunoSEQ multiplex PCR, and TCRdb's table has in-frame clones only and misses some. D and trimming come from the DNA, and the V and J calls and clone size come from that table. The table has about 30,000 clones, approximately 83% seen once. V was clipped by 5 bases and J by 6 bases, with 11 bases between them. CDR3 length: 13 amino acids. Germline CDR1 and CDR2: MNHEY and SVGEGT. The genes are TRBV6-2 or TRBV6-3 and TRBJ1-5; possible D gene TRBD1, 5 bases. The receptor's source is a human donor in a cohort sampled during active COVID-19. Sequencing used peripheral blood. The CDR3 coding sequence is TGTGCCAGCAGTCAGGCGGGGACTCAGCCCCAGCATTTT. Its protein is CASSQAGTQPQHF.